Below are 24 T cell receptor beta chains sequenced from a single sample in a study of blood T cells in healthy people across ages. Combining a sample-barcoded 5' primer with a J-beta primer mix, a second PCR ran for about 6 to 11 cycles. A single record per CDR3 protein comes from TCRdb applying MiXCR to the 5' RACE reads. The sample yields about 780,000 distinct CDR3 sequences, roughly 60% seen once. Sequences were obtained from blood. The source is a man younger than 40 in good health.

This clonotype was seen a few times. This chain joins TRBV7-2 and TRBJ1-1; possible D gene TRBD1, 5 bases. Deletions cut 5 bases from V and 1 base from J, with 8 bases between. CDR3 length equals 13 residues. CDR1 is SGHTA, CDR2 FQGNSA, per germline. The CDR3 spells CASSPDKNTEAFF. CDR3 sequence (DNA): TGTGCCAGCAGCCCGGACAAGAACACTGAAGCTTTCTTT.

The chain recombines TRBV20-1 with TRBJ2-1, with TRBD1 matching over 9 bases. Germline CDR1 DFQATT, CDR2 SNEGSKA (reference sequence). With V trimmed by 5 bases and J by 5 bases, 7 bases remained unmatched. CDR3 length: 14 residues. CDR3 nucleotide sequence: TGCAGTGCTTCCGGGACAGGGTCAAACAATGAGCAGTTCTTC. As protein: CSASGTGSNNEQFF.

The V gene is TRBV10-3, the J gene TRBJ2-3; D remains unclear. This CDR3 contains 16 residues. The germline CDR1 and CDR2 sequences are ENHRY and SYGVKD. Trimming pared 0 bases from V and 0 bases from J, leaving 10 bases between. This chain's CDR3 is CAISESRDSSTDTQYF. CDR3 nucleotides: TGTGCCATCAGTGAGTCGCGAGACTCTAGCACAGATACGCAGTATTTT.

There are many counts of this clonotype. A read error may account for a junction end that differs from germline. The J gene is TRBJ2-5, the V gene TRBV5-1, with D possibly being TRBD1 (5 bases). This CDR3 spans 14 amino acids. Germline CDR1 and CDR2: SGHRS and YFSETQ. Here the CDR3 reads CASSLGAGVETQYF. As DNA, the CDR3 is TGTGCCAGCAGCTTAGGGGCCGGCGTGGAGACCCAGTACTTC.

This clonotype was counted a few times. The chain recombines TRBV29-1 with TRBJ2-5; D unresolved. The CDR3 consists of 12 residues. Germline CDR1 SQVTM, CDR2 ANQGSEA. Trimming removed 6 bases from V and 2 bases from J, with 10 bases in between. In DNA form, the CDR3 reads TGCAGCGTCGGAGCCCAGCAAGAGACCCAGTACTTC. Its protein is CSVGAQQETQYF.

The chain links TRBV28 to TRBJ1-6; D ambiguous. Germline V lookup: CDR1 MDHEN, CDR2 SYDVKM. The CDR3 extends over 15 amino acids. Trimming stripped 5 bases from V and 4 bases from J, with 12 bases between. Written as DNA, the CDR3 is TGTGCCAGCAGTCAGCGTCGGAGTTATAATTCACCCCTCCACTTT. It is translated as CASSQRRSYNSPLHF.

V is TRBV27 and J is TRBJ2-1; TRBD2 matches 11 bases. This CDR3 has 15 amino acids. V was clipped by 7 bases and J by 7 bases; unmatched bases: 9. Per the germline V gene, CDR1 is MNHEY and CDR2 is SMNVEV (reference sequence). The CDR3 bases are TGTGCCAGCACCTTGGGAACTAGCGGGGGTAATGAGCAGTTCTTC. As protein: CASTLGTSGGNEQFF.

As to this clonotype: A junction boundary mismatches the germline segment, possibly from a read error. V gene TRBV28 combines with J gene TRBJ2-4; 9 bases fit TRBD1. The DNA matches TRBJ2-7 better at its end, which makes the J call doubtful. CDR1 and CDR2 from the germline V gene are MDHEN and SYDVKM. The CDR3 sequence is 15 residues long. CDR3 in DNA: TGTGCCTGCAGTTTATCCAGGACAGGGGACTACGAGCAGTACTTC. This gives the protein CACSLSRTGDYEQYF.

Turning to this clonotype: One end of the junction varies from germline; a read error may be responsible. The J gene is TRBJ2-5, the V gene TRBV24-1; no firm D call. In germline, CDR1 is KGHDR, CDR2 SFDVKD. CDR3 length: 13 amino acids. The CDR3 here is CATSGLSDREQYF. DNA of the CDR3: TGTGCCACCAGTGGTTTGTCGGACCGAGAGCAGTACTTC.

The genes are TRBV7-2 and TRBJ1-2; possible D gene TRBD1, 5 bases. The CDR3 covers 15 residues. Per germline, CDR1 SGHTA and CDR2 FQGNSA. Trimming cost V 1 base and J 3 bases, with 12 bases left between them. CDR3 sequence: CASSLVGQGHYGYTF. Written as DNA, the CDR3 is TGTGCCAGCAGCTTAGTGGGGCAGGGTCACTATGGCTACACCTTC.

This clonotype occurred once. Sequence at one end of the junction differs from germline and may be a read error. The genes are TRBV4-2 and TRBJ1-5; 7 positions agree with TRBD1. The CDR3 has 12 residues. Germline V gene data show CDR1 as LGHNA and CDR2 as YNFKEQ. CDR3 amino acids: CASSQGTGAQHF. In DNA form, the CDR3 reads TGTGCTAGCAGCCAAGGAACAGGGGCCCAGCATTTT.

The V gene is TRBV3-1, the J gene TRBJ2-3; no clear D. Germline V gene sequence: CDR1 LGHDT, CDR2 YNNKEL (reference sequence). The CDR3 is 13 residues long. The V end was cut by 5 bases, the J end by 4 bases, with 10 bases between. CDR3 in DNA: TGTGCCAGCAGCATCCGGGCAGCAGATACGCAGTATTTT. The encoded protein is CASSIRAADTQYF.

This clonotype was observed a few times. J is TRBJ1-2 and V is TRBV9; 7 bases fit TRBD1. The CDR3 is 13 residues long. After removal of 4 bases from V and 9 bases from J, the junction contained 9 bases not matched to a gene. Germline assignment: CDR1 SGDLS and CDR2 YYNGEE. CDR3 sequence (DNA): TGTGCCAGCAGCTCAGGGGGGGGCGCACGCTACACCTTC. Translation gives CASSSGGGARYTF. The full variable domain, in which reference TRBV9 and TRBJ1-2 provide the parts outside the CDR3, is DSGVTQTPKHLITATGQRVTLRCSPRSGDLSVYWYQQSLDQGLQFLIQYYNGEERAKGNILERFSAQQFPDLHSELNLSSLELGDSALYFCASSSGGGARYTFGSGTRLTVV.

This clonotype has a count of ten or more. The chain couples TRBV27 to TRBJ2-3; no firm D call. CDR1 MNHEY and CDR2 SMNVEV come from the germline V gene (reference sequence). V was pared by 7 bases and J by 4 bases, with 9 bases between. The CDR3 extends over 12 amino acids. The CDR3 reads CASKPTSDTQYF. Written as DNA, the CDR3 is TGTGCCAGCAAACCAACCTCAGATACGCAGTATTTT.

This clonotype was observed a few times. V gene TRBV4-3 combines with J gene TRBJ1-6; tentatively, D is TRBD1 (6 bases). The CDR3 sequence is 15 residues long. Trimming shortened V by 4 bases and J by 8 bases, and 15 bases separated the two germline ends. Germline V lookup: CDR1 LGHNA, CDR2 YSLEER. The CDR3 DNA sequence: TGCGCCAGCAGCCCTACGACAGGCTTTGATTCACCCCTCCACTTT. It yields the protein CASSPTTGFDSPLHF.

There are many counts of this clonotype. CDR3 sequence reads: CSARDRMHSNQPQHF. For the CDR3, the DNA is TGCAGTGCTAGAGACAGGATGCATAGCAATCAGCCCCAGCATTTT. The chain carries TRBV20-1 and TRBJ1-5; D is ambiguous. Trimming left V 0 bases short and J 0 bases short, with 9 bases between. This CDR3 is 15 amino acids long. Germline V gene lookup returns CDR1 DFQATT and CDR2 SNEGSKA (reference sequence).

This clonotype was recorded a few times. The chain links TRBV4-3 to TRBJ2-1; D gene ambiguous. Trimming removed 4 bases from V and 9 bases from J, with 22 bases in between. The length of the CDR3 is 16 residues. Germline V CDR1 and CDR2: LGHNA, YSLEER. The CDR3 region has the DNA TGCGCCAGCAGCCTCCAAGTTTGGTCTTTAGCCGGTGAGCAGTTCTTC. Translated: CASSLQVWSLAGEQFF.

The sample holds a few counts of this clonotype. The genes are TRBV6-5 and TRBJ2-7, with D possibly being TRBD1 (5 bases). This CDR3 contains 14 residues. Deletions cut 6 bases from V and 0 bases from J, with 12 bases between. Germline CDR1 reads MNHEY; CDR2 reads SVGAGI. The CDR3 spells CASRRQLSSYEQYF. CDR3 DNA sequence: TGTGCCAGCAGGAGACAGTTGAGCTCCTACGAGCAGTACTTC.

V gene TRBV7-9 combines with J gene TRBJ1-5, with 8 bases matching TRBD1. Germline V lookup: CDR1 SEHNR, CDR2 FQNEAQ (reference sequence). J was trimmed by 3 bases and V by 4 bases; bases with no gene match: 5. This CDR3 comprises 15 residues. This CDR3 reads CASSWGDRPNQPQHF. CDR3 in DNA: TGTGCCAGCAGCTGGGGGGACAGGCCCAATCAGCCCCAGCATTTT.

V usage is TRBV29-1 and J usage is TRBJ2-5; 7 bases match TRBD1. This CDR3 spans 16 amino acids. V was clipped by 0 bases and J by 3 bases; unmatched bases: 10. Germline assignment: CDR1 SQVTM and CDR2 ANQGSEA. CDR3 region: CSVEDFEDRSEETQYF. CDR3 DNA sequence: TGCAGCGTTGAAGATTTTGAGGACAGGTCCGAAGAGACCCAGTACTTC.

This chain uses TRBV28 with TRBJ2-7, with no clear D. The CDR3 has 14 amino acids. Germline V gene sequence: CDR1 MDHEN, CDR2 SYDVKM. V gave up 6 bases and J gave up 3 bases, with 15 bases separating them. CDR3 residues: CASRSNGPFYEQYF. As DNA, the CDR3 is TGTGCCAGCAGGTCTAACGGACCCTTCTACGAGCAGTACTTC.

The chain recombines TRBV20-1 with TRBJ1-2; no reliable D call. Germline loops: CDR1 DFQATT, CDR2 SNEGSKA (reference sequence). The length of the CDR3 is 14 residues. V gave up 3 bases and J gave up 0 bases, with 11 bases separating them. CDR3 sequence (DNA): TGCAGTGCTAGGCTTCTAGGGACTAACTATGGCTACACCTTC. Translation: CSARLLGTNYGYTF.

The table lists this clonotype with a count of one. CDR3 nucleotide sequence: TGCAGTGCTCCCCGGGGGGACCCGGTCACAGATACGCAGTATTTT. Amino acid sequence: CSAPRGDPVTDTQYF. The chain has TRBV20-1 and TRBJ2-3; 7 nucleotides match TRBD2. V gave up 5 bases and J gave up 2 bases; unmatched junction bases: 10. The CDR3 extends over 15 amino acids. Per germline, CDR1 DFQATT and CDR2 SNEGSKA (reference sequence).

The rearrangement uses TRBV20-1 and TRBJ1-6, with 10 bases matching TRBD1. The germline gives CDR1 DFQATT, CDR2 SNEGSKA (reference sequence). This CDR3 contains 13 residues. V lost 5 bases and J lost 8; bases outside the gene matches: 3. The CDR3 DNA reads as TGCAGTGCTTGGGACAGGGGTTATTCACCCCTCCACTTT. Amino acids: CSAWDRGYSPLHF.